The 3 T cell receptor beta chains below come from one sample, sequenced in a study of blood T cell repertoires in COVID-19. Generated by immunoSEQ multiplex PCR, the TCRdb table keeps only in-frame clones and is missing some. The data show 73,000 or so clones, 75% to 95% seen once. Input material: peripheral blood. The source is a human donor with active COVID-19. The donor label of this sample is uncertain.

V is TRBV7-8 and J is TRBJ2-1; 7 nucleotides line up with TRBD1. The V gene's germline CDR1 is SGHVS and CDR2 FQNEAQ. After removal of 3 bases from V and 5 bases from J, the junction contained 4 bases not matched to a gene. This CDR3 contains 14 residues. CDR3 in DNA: TGTGCCAGCAGCTTCAGGACAGGTAACAATGAGCAGTTCTTC. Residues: CASSFRTGNNEQFF.

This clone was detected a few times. CDR3 sequence: CASSGLGAYEQYF. The CDR3 nucleotides are TGCGCCAGCAGTGGCTTAGGGGCCTACGAGCAGTACTTC. The chain combines TRBV10-1 with TRBJ2-7, with D maybe TRBD1 (5 bases). V was cut by 4 bases and J by 2 bases, with 9 bases left in between. The CDR3 runs 13 residues. CDR1 and CDR2 (germline): WNHNN, SYGVQD (reference sequence).

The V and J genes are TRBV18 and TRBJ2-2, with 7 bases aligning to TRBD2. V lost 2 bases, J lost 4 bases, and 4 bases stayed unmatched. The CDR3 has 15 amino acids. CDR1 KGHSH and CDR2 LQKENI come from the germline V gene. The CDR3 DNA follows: TGTGCCAGCTCACCAACTAGCGAAACCACCGGGGAGCTGTTTTTT. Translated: CASSPTSETTGELFF.